This TCR beta chain was sequenced during a study of shared clonotypes between healthy human individuals. Whole-study results and caveats: Rarefaction indicated that sorted-subset sequencing remained incomplete although depth was large.

Sequencing used immunoSEQ multiplex PCR; TCRdb keeps in-frame clones, though not all of them. The data hold 950,000 to 1,200,000 clones, with 60% to 85% observed a single time. J was trimmed by 3 bases and V by 4 bases; bases with no gene match: 7. The CDR3 spans 15 residues. Germline-derived CDR1 and CDR2 are SGHNT and YYREEE (reference sequence). Regarding this clone: What it binds is not known.

The material sequenced was memory CD4+ T cells from PBMCs. Subset denoted: CD45RA-negative fraction. The receptor comes from a man younger than 35 in good health. Some clones in this sample may be carry-over from other donors' samples. The V call is TRBV5-4, the J call TRBJ2-1; 7 nucleotides line up with TRBD2. The CDR3 loop reads CASSRRAGDYNEQFF. The CDR3 DNA reads TGTGCCAGCAGCCGGAGGGCGGGAGACTACAATGAGCAGTTCTTC.